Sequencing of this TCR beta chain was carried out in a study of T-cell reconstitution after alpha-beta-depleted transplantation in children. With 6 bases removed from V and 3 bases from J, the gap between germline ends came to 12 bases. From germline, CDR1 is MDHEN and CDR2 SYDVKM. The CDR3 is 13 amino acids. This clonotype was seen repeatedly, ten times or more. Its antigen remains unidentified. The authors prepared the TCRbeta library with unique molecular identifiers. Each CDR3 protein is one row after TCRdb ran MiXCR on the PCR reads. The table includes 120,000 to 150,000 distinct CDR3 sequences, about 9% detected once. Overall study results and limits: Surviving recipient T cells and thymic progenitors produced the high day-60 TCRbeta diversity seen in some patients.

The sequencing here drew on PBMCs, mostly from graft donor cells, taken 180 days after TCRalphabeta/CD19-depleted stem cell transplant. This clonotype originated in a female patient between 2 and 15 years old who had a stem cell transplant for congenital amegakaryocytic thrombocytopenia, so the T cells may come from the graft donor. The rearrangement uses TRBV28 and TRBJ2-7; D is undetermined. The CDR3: CASRPGFFYEQYF. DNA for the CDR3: TGTGCCAGCAGGCCGGGCTTTTTCTACGAGCAGTACTTC.